This T cell receptor (gamma chain) was recorded in a study of Vδ1+ human thymocytes. Study-level findings and limits: Thymic delta-chain repertoires held around 20% Vdelta2 sequences and few Vdelta3, despite high sort purity. Thymic TRG and TRD repertoires appeared highly polyclonal, with Gaussian CDR3 length distributions.

With 0 bases clipped from V and 4 bases from J, the junction kept 9 bases outside the gene matches. This CDR3 is 15 amino acids long. Germline assignment: CDR1 VTNTFY and CDR2 YDVSTARD (reference sequence). RNA was extracted from the cells and then reverse transcribed. Pooled V-gene forward primers with one constant-region reverse primer generated the CDR3 amplicons by multiplex PCR. TCRdb redid the clone calls on the multiplex PCR reads with CATT. The sample holds 25,000 to 30,000 gamma-chain clones, around 18% seen once. This clone was seen a few times. Its antigen is not identified. V gene TRGV3 combines with J gene TRGJ1 or TRGJ2. This receptor was taken from a boy in the first two years of life who had congenital heart surgery. The sample was Vdelta1+ gamma-delta thymocytes from the thymus. The subset: FACS-sorted CD3+ TCRalphabeta- TCRVdelta1+ TCRVdelta2- thymocytes. CDR3 residues: CATWDRPGAYYKKLF. DNA of the CDR3: TGTGCCACCTGGGACAGGCCGGGAGCCTATTATAAGAAACTCTTT.